The clone carrying this T cell receptor beta chain was seen a handful of times. One entry per CDR3 protein results from TCRdb running MiXCR on the 5' RACE reads. This table has about 340,000 distinct CDR3 sequences, around 13% appearing once. This record belongs to a study of T-cell memory formation after mild COVID-19. The specimen sequenced was PBMCs or a T cell subset sorted from them (not recorded which). The receptor was derived from a man aged 18 to 30 who had mild COVID-19 (a few samples of this study predate the infection). Cell type and time point are not known.

The CDR3 protein is CSARVGTGRAGELFF. In DNA, the CDR3 is TGCAGTGCTAGAGTCGGGACAGGGAGGGCCGGGGAGCTGTTTTTT. The chain recombines TRBV20-1 with TRBJ2-2; 9 nucleotides match TRBD1. The CDR3 sequence is 15 residues long. Germline V gene lookup returns CDR1 DFQATT and CDR2 SNEGSKA (reference sequence). V gave up 1 base and J gave up 6 bases; unmatched junction bases: 6.